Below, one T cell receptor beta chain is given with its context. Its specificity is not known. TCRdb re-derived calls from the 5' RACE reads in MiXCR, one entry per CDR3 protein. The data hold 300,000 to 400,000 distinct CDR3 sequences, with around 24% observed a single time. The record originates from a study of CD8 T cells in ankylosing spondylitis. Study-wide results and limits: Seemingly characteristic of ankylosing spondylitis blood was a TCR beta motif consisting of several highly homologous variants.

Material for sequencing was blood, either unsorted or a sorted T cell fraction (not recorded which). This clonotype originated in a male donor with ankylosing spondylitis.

Here the CDR3 DNA reads TGCAGTGCTAGAGGACCGGGACAGGGCTACGAGCAGTACTTC. Translated: CSARGPGQGYEQYF. The chain links TRBV20-1 to TRBJ2-7; 9 bases are a match to TRBD1. CDR1 DFQATT and CDR2 SNEGSKA come from the germline V gene (reference sequence). V was pared by 1 base and J by 3 bases, with 4 bases of the junction left unmatched. The CDR3 consists of 14 residues.